Shown below are 14 T cell receptor beta chains from a single sample sequenced in a study of shared clonotypes between healthy human individuals. As defined, naive CD8 cells were CD45RO-negative and positively selected for CCR7, with terminally differentiated effector memory CD45RA+ cells excluded. Produced via immunoSEQ multiplex PCR; TCRdb's table is partial and in-frame only. The table includes about 2.1 million clones, 93% detected once. Sequenced: naive CD8+ T cells from PBMCs. These TCRs come from a man in his late teens or twenties in good health. Some clones in this sample may be carry-over from other donors' samples.

The rearrangement joins TRBV7-8 to TRBJ2-1; D uncertain. Germline V gene sequence: CDR1 SGHVS, CDR2 FQNEAQ. Trimming removed 1 base at V and 6 bases at J, with 10 bases between. The CDR3 is 14 amino acids. The CDR3 nucleotides read TGTGCCAGCAGCTTAGAGGGTGAACTCAATGAGCAGTTCTTC. Its protein is CASSLEGELNEQFF.

This rearrangement joins TRBV11-2 to TRBJ2-7; a weak D match, TRBD2 (6 bases). V shed 3 bases and J shed 3 bases, with 15 bases lying between them. The CDR3 consists of 15 residues. Per the germline V gene, CDR1 is SGHAT and CDR2 is FQNNGV. The CDR3 coding sequence is TGTGCCAGCAGCTTTTTTGTCGGCGGGATCTACGAGCAGTACTTC. Its translation: CASSFFVGGIYEQYF. Full variable domain (missing parts from reference TRBV11-2 and TRBJ2-7): EAGVAQSPRYKIIEKRQSVAFWCNPISGHATLYWYQQILGQGPKLLIQFQNNGVVDDSQLPKDRFSAERLKGVDSTLKIQPAKLEDSAVYLCASSFFVGGIYEQYFGPGTRLTVT.

This clone was counted a few times. The chain carries TRBV29-1 and TRBJ1-1; no clear D gene. Trimming removed 5 bases at V and 3 bases at J, with 10 bases between. Per germline, CDR1 SQVTM and CDR2 ANQGSEA. CDR3 length: 12 residues. The CDR3 region has the DNA TGCAGCGTTAACGGGTTCGACACTGAAGCTTTCTTT. Amino acids: CSVNGFDTEAFF.

The rearrangement links TRBV9 to TRBJ2-7; D gene unclear. CDR3 length equals 14 residues. Trimming stripped 0 bases from V and 2 bases from J, with 9 bases between. Germline V lookup: CDR1 SGDLS, CDR2 YYNGEE. CDR3 in amino acids: CASSVGYGTYEQYF. The CDR3 DNA reads TGTGCCAGCAGCGTAGGTTACGGAACCTACGAGCAGTACTTC. The whole variable domain, remainder taken from reference TRBV9 and TRBJ2-7, is DSGVTQTPKHLITATGQRVTLRCSPRSGDLSVYWYQQSLDQGLQFLIQYYNGEERAKGNILERFSAQQFPDLHSELNLSSLELGDSALYFCASSVGYGTYEQYFGPGTRLTVT.

This rearrangement joins TRBV5-1 to TRBJ1-2; D gene uncertain. This CDR3 comprises 16 residues. The V end lost 0 bases, the J end lost 0 bases, and 12 bases lay between the germline ends. Germline-derived CDR1 and CDR2 are SGHRS and YFSETQ. This CDR3 is CASSLEAAPTNYGYTF. In DNA, the CDR3 is TGCGCCAGCAGCTTGGAGGCAGCACCTACTAACTATGGCTACACCTTC.

The V gene is TRBV7-6, the J gene TRBJ2-1, with 9 bases fitting TRBD1. CDR1 and CDR2 from the germline V gene are SGHVS and FNYEAQ. J was trimmed by 10 bases and V by 4 bases; bases with no gene match: 14. The CDR3 runs to 16 residues. For the CDR3, the DNA is TGTGCCAGCAGCTCCCCCCCGGGACAGGGTATCGGCGAGCAGTTCTTC. Its protein is CASSSPPGQGIGEQFF.

This clone was detected only once. The junction departs from the called germline gene at one end, perhaps through a read error. The V call is TRBV7-9, the J call TRBJ2-3, with D perhaps matching TRBD1 (5 bases). The CDR3 covers 12 residues. The germline CDR1 and CDR2 sequences are SEHNR and FQNEAQ (reference sequence). CDR3 protein: CSWVTGTDTQYF. The CDR3 DNA reads TGCTCTTGGGTGACAGGCACAGATACGCAGTATTTT.

This clone is a singleton in its sample. This specimen includes other DNA sequences encoding the same CDR3. The chain couples TRBV5-5 to TRBJ1-5, with 9 bases that match TRBD1. The CDR3 covers 16 residues. Looked up from germline, CDR1 is SGHKS and CDR2 is YYEKEE (reference sequence). V lost 4 bases to trimming and J lost 1 base; unmatched junction nucleotides: 6. The CDR3 nucleotides are TGTGCCAGCAGCCTTACAGGGGGCGCAAGCAATCAGCCCCAGCATTTT. Translating gives CASSLTGGASNQPQHF.

V and J are TRBV28 and TRBJ2-4, with D hard to call. The CDR3 loop spans 12 amino acids. Germline V gene data show CDR1 as MDHEN and CDR2 as SYDVKM. Trimming took off 4 bases at V and 6 bases at J, with 7 bases between the two ends. The CDR3: CASSYAGNIQYF. The CDR3 nucleotides read TGTGCCAGCAGTTACGCAGGAAACATTCAGTACTTC.

The chain recombines TRBV5-1 with TRBJ1-2; D is unresolved. Trimming took off 4 bases at V and 8 bases at J, with 12 bases between the two ends. The CDR3 is 12 residues long. CDR1 is SGHRS, CDR2 YFSETQ, per germline. Here the CDR3 DNA reads TGCGCCAGCAGCCCCTCGGCGCGGGGCTACACCTTC. Its translation is CASSPSARGYTF.

This chain's CDR3 is CASSLLLGELFF. The CDR3 nucleotides read TGTGCCAGCAGCCTCCTTCTCGGGGAGCTGTTTTTT. V is TRBV7-9 and J is TRBJ2-2; D is unresolved. CDR1 SEHNR and CDR2 FQNEAQ come from the germline V gene (reference sequence). The ends were cut back, 5 bases at V and 7 bases at J, with 8 bases in the middle. This CDR3 spans 12 amino acids.

The CDR3 sequence is CSVEDPQIYGYTF. The CDR3 nucleotides are TGCAGCGTTGAAGATCCCCAGATATATGGCTACACCTTC. The chain couples TRBV29-1 to TRBJ1-2; D ambiguous. CDR1 and CDR2 (germline): SQVTM, ANQGSEA. The CDR3 length is 13 residues. Trimming took off 0 bases at V and 5 bases at J, with 10 bases between the two ends. Full variable domain (outside the CDR3, taken from reference TRBV29-1 and TRBJ1-2): SAVISQKPSRDICQRGTSLTIQCQVDSQVTMMFWYRQQPGQSLTLIATANQGSEATYESGFVIDKFPISRPNLTFSTLTVSNMSPEDSSIYLCSVEDPQIYGYTFGSGTRLTVV.

The V call is TRBV7-9, the J call TRBJ2-1, with 10 bases aligning to TRBD2. CDR3 length: 16 amino acids. The V and J ends lost 2 bases and 4 bases, in that order; junction bases with no gene match: 5. Germline-derived CDR1 and CDR2 are SEHNR and FQNEAQ (reference sequence). The CDR3 region is CASSLKGLALYNEQFF. Here the CDR3 DNA reads TGTGCCAGCAGCTTAAAGGGACTAGCGTTGTACAATGAGCAGTTCTTC.

The genes are TRBV5-4 and TRBJ1-1; D remains ambiguous. Germline V gene data show CDR1 as SGHNT and CDR2 as YYREEE (reference sequence). V was trimmed by 1 base and J by 0 bases, leaving 7 bases between them. There are 14 residues in the CDR3. In DNA, the CDR3 is TGTGCCAGCAGCTTGCTGTCCCTGAACACTGAAGCTTTCTTT. Its protein product is CASSLLSLNTEAFF.